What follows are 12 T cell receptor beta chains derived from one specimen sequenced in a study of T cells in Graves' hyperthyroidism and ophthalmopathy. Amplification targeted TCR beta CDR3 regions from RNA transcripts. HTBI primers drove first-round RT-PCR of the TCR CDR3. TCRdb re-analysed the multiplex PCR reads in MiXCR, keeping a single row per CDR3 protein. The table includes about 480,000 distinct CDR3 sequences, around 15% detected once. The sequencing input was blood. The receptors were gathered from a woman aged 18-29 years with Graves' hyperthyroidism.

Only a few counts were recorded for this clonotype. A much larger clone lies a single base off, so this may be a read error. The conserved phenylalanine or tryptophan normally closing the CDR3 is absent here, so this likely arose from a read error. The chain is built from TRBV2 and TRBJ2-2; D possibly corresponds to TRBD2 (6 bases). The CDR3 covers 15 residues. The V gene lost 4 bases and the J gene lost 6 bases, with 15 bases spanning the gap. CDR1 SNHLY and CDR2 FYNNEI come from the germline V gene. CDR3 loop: CASSGLALTAGELFS. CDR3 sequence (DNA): TGTGCCAGCAGTGGGCTAGCGTTGACGGCCGGGGAGCTGTTTTCT.

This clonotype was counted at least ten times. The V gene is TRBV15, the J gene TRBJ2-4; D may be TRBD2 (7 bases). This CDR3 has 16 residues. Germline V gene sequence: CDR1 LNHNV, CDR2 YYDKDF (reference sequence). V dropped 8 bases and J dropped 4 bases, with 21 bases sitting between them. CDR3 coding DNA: TGTGCCACCCAGACTAGCCCCCAGGGGAGAAAAAACATTCAGTACTTC. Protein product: CATQTSPQGRKNIQYF. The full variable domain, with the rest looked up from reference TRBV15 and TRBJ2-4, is DAMVIQNPRYQVTQFGKPVTLSCSQTLNHNVMYWYQQKSSQAPKLLFHYYDKDFNNEADTPDNFQSRRPNTSFCFLDIRSPGLGDTAMYLCATQTSPQGRKNIQYFGAGTRLSVL.

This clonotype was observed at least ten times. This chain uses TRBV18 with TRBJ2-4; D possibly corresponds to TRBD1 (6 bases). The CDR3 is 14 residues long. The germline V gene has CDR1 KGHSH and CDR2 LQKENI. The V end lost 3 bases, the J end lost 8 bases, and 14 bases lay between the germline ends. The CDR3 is CASSPMAGVDIQYF. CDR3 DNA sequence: TGTGCCAGCTCACCTATGGCAGGGGTCGACATTCAGTACTTC.

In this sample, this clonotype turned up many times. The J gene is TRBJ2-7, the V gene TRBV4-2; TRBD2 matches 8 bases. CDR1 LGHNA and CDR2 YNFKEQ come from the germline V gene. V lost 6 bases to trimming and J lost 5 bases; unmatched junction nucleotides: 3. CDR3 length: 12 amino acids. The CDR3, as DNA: TGTGCCAGCAGTTGTAGCGGGAACGAGCAGTACGTC. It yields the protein CASSCSGNEQYV.

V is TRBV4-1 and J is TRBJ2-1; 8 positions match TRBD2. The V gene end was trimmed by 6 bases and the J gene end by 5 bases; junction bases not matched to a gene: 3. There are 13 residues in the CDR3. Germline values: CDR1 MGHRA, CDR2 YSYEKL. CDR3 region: CASRVAGNNEQFF. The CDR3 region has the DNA TGCGCCAGCAGAGTAGCGGGGAACAATGAGCAGTTCTTC.

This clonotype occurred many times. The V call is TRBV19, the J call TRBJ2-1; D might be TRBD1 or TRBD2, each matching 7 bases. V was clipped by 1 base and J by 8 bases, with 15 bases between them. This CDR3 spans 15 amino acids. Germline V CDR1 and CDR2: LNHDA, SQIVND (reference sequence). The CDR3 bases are TGTGCCAGTAGTATAGTGGGGGGAGGGGGCTATGAGCAGTTCTTC. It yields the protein CASSIVGGGGYEQFF.

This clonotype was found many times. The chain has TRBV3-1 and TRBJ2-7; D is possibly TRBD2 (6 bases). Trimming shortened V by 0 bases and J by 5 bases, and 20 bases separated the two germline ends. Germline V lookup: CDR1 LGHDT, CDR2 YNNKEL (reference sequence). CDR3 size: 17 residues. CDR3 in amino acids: CASSQDPPGGSGNEQYF. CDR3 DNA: TGTGCCAGCAGCCAAGATCCCCCAGGAGGGAGTGGCAACGAGCAGTACTTC.

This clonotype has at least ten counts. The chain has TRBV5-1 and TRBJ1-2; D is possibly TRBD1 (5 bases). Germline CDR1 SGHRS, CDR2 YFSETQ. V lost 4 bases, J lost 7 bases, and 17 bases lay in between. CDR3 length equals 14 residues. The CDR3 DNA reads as TGCGCCAGCAGCCCAGGCGACAGCCTCGGTGGCTACACCTTC. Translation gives CASSPGDSLGGYTF.

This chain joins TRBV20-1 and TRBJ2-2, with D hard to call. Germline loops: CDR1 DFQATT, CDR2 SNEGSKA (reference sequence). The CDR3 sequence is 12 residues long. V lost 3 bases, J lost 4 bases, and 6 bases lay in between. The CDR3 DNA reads TGCAGTGCTAGCGGGTCCACCGGGGAGCTGTTTTTT. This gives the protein CSASGSTGELFF.

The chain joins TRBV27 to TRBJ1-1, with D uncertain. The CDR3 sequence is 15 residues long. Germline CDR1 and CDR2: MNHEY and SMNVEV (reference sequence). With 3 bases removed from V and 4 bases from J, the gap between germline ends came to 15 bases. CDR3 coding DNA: TGTGCCAGCAGTTTCCAACTGAGTGGTATCACTGAAGCTTTCTTT. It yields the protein CASSFQLSGITEAFF.

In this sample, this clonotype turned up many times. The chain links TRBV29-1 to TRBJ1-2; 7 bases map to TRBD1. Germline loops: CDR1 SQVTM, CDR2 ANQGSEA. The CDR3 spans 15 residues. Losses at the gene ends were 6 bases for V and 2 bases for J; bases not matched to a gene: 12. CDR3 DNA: TGCAGCGTCGATCCGACGGGACAGATGAACTATGGCTACACCTTC. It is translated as CSVDPTGQMNYGYTF.

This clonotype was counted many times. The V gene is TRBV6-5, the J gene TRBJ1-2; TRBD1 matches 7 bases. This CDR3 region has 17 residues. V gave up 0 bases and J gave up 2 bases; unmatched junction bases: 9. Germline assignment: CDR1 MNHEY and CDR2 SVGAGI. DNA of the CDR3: TGTGCCAGCAGTTACTCGCCAGGGGGAAGGGTCAACTATGGCTACACCTTC. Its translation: CASSYSPGGRVNYGYTF.